Listed below are T cell receptor beta chains from one sample, sequenced in a study of response to subunit inactivated influenza vaccine. In TCRdb, the RT-PCR reads were re-called with MiXCR into one record per CDR3 protein. The profile shows about 540,000 distinct CDR3 sequences, roughly 23% of them singletons. The sample was also linked to a second study, of T cells expressing NK-cell markers.

The material sequenced was CD4+ T cells sorted from PBMCs, taken roughly 12 days after vaccination. The receptor set was obtained from a man in his fifties who received an inactivated influenza vaccine. Each CDR3 is given with its conserved first and last residue. The order of the fields is D gene, J gene, V gene, clone size, CDR3 length, CDR3 DNA, CDR3 protein. A D gene is named only where the DNA matches it firmly. The size of a clone is reported for some rows only, either as once, few or many, or as a class for expanded clones.

d_gene: TRBD2
j_gene: TRBJ2-7
v_gene: TRBV7-2
abundance: few
len: 15
CDR3nt: TGTGCCAGCAGCGGGACTAGCGGGACCTCCTACGAGCAGTACTTC
CDR3aa: CASSGTSGTSYEQYF

d_gene: NA
j_gene: TRBJ2-3
v_gene: TRBV10-3
abundance: few
len: 16
CDR3nt: TGTGCCATCAGTGAGTCGAGTGGACGGCAGACAGATACGCAGTATTTT
CDR3aa: CAISESSGRQTDTQYF

d_gene: TRBD1
j_gene: TRBJ1-6
v_gene: TRBV12-5
abundance: few
len: 15
CDR3nt: TGTGCTAGTGGTTCGGACAGGGGTTTTAATTCACCCCTCCACTTT
CDR3aa: CASGSDRGFNSPLHF

d_gene: NA
j_gene: TRBJ2-3
v_gene: TRBV7-9
abundance: few
len: 16
CDR3nt: TGTGCCAGCAGCCTCCAGTTAGGCCAACGCACAGATACGCAGTATTTT
CDR3aa: CASSLQLGQRTDTQYF

d_gene: NA
j_gene: TRBJ2-4
v_gene: TRBV4-1
abundance: few
len: 16
CDR3nt: TGCGCCAGCAGCCAAGACCACTCACTAGCCAAAAACATTCAGTACTTC
CDR3aa: CASSQDHSLAKNIQYF

d_gene: NA
j_gene: TRBJ2-1
v_gene: TRBV4-3
abundance: NA
len: 16
CDR3nt: TGCGCCAGCAGCCAAGATACCCGACTAGCCTACAATGAGCAGTTCTTC
CDR3aa: CASSQDTRLAYNEQFF

d_gene: NA
j_gene: TRBJ2-1
v_gene: TRBV12-3/TRBV12-4
abundance: few
len: 14
CDR3nt: TGTGCCAGCAGTTTCTTGCGGAACCACAATGAGCAGTTCTTC
CDR3aa: CASSFLRNHNEQFF

d_gene: NA
j_gene: TRBJ1-1
v_gene: TRBV6-1
abundance: few
len: 14
CDR3nt: TGTGCCAGCAAAACAATTCAACTGAACACTGAAGCTTTCTTT
CDR3aa: CASKTIQLNTEAFF

d_gene: TRBD1
j_gene: TRBJ2-5
v_gene: TRBV19
abundance: NA
len: 15
CDR3nt: TGTGCCAGTAGTATATCGGGCAGGGGGCTGGAGACCCAGTACTTC
CDR3aa: CASSISGRGLETQYF

d_gene: NA
j_gene: TRBJ2-5
v_gene: TRBV4-3
abundance: NA
len: 13
CDR3nt: TGCGCCAGCAGCCAAGAGATCCAAGAGACCCAGTACTTC
CDR3aa: CASSQEIQETQYF

d_gene: TRBD1
j_gene: TRBJ2-3
v_gene: TRBV7-9
abundance: once
len: 13
CDR3nt: TGTGTCAGCAGCAGACAGGGAACAGATACGCAGTATTTT
CDR3aa: CVSSRQGTDTQYF

d_gene: NA
j_gene: TRBJ2-3
v_gene: TRBV6-1
abundance: few
len: 12
CDR3nt: TGTGCCACCCAGAGAAACACAGATACGCAGTATTTT
CDR3aa: CATQRNTDTQYF

d_gene: NA
j_gene: TRBJ1-2
v_gene: TRBV5-1
abundance: few
len: 14
CDR3nt: TGCGCCAGCAGCGACCCGGGAGCTGACTATGGCTACACCTTC
CDR3aa: CASSDPGADYGYTF

d_gene: TRBD2
j_gene: TRBJ2-3
v_gene: TRBV5-4
abundance: NA
len: 15
CDR3nt: TGTGCCAGCAGCTTGGGCGGGAGAACCATGGATACGCAGTATTTT
CDR3aa: CASSLGGRTMDTQYF

d_gene: TRBD1
j_gene: TRBJ2-1
v_gene: TRBV2
abundance: few
len: 15
CDR3nt: TGTGCCAGCAGTGAAAACAGGGGTTTCGGCAATGAGCAGTTCTTC
CDR3aa: CASSENRGFGNEQFF

d_gene: TRBD1
j_gene: TRBJ1-4
v_gene: TRBV5-4
abundance: NA
len: 17
CDR3nt: TGTGCCAGCAGCCGACTAGACACACAGGGGTCGGACGAAAAACTGTTTTTT
CDR3aa: CASSRLDTQGSDEKLFF

d_gene: TRBD2
j_gene: TRBJ2-7
v_gene: TRBV10-3
abundance: many
len: 20
CDR3nt: TGTGCCATCAGTGACCTGGGGGGACTAGCGGGATTTCAGAGCTCCTACGAGCAGTACTTC
CDR3aa: CAISDLGGLAGFQSSYEQYF

d_gene: TRBD2
j_gene: TRBJ2-3
v_gene: TRBV5-1
abundance: few
len: 16
CDR3nt: TGCGCCAGCAGCCCCCGGGAGGGCCTTTATTCAGATACGCAGTATTTT
CDR3aa: CASSPREGLYSDTQYF

d_gene: NA
j_gene: TRBJ2-7
v_gene: TRBV12-3/TRBV12-4
abundance: NA
len: 13
CDR3nt: TGTGCCAGCAGTTTGGCCCGGGGCGGCGAGCAGTACTTC
CDR3aa: CASSLARGGEQYF

d_gene: NA
j_gene: TRBJ1-1
v_gene: TRBV7-8
abundance: few
len: 15
CDR3nt: TGTGCCAGCAGCTTAGTCATCGGCGTGAACACTGAAGCTTTCTTT
CDR3aa: CASSLVIGVNTEAFF

d_gene: TRBD1
j_gene: TRBJ1-4
v_gene: TRBV2
abundance: NA
len: 17
CDR3nt: TGTGCCAGCAGTGAAGCTATCAGAGGGGGCAGGAGGAAAAAACTGTTTTTT
CDR3aa: CASSEAIRGGRRKKLFF

d_gene: NA
j_gene: TRBJ1-2
v_gene: TRBV4-2
abundance: NA
len: 14
CDR3nt: TGTGCCAGCAGCCAAGAACAGCGCAACTATGGCTACACCTTC
CDR3aa: CASSQEQRNYGYTF

d_gene: NA
j_gene: TRBJ2-3
v_gene: TRBV5-7
abundance: many
len: 14
CDR3nt: TGTGCCAGCAGCTTGATATGGGACACAGATACGCAGTATTTT
CDR3aa: CASSLIWDTDTQYF

d_gene: NA
j_gene: TRBJ2-7
v_gene: TRBV7-2
abundance: many
len: 14
CDR3nt: TGTGCCAGCAGCCCCAGAGCTACAGGCTACGAGCAGTACTTC
CDR3aa: CASSPRATGYEQYF

d_gene: NA
j_gene: TRBJ1-5
v_gene: TRBV15
abundance: NA
len: 16
CDR3nt: TGTGCCACCAGCAGAGATAAGGAAAGGGGACGTCAGCCCCAGCATTTT
CDR3aa: CATSRDKERGRQPQHF

d_gene: TRBD2
j_gene: TRBJ2-7
v_gene: TRBV20-1
abundance: NA
len: 15
CDR3nt: TGCAGTGCTAGGATTCTAGCGGGGGGCTCCTACGAGCAGTACTTC
CDR3aa: CSARILAGGSYEQYF

d_gene: TRBD1
j_gene: TRBJ2-1
v_gene: TRBV5-6
abundance: NA
len: 13
CDR3nt: TGTGCCAGCAGAAGAAGCAGGGGGACTGAGCAGTTCTTC
CDR3aa: CASRRSRGTEQFF

d_gene: NA
j_gene: TRBJ2-2
v_gene: TRBV9
abundance: few
len: 17
CDR3nt: TGTGCCAGCAGCGTAGGACCCGGGCAGGGGAAGGCGGGGGAGCTGTTTTTT
CDR3aa: CASSVGPGQGKAGELFF

d_gene: NA
j_gene: TRBJ2-1
v_gene: TRBV21-1
abundance: few
len: 17
CDR3nt: TGTGCCAGCAGCAATCCCTCCAGCGGGAGGGCCCGGAATGAGCAGTTCTTC
CDR3aa: CASSNPSSGRARNEQFF

d_gene: NA
j_gene: TRBJ2-7
v_gene: TRBV5-1
abundance: few
len: 15
CDR3nt: TGCGCCAGCAGCTTGATTAAGGACAGCTCCTACGAGCAGTACTTC
CDR3aa: CASSLIKDSSYEQYF

d_gene: TRBD2
j_gene: TRBJ2-1
v_gene: TRBV5-6
abundance: few
len: 13
CDR3nt: TGTGCCAGCAGCTGGGGACTATACAATGAGCAGTTCTTC
CDR3aa: CASSWGLYNEQFF

d_gene: TRBD1
j_gene: TRBJ1-1
v_gene: TRBV18
abundance: NA
len: 12
CDR3nt: TGTGCCAGCTCACCACGGGGACAGAAAGCTTTCTTT
CDR3aa: CASSPRGQKAFF

d_gene: NA
j_gene: TRBJ2-3
v_gene: TRBV20-1
abundance: NA
len: 15
CDR3nt: TGCAGTGCTAACCACCCCTCCCAAGACCTGGATACGCAGTATTTT
CDR3aa: CSANHPSQDLDTQYF

d_gene: TRBD1
j_gene: TRBJ1-4
v_gene: TRBV7-2
abundance: NA
len: 14
CDR3nt: TGTGCCAGCAGCTTCAAGGGACAGGCCGAAAAACTGTTTTTT
CDR3aa: CASSFKGQAEKLFF

d_gene: TRBD1
j_gene: TRBJ1-5
v_gene: TRBV6-1
abundance: NA
len: 15
CDR3nt: TGTGCCAGCACCCTCAGGGGGAAAAGCAATCAGCCCCAGCATTTT
CDR3aa: CASTLRGKSNQPQHF

d_gene: TRBD2
j_gene: TRBJ2-1
v_gene: TRBV19
abundance: few
len: 19
CDR3nt: TGTGCCAGTAGTACCCGAAGGGCGGGAGGGCGAGGCTCCTACAATGAGCAGTTCTTC
CDR3aa: CASSTRRAGGRGSYNEQFF

d_gene: NA
j_gene: TRBJ1-2
v_gene: TRBV11-1
abundance: NA
len: 18
CDR3nt: TGTGCCAGCAGCCCAGGTTGGGGGGCCACAGGATCCCGAAATGGCTACACCTTC
CDR3aa: CASSPGWGATGSRNGYTF

d_gene: NA
j_gene: TRBJ2-5
v_gene: TRBV20-1
abundance: NA
len: 14
CDR3nt: TGCAGTGCTAGAGGCAAAAGCTTGCAAGAGACCCAGTACTTC
CDR3aa: CSARGKSLQETQYF

d_gene: NA
j_gene: TRBJ2-7
v_gene: TRBV28
abundance: few
len: 15
CDR3nt: TGTGCCAGCAGTCTCCTAGAGGACGGCGTCTACGAGCAGTACTTC
CDR3aa: CASSLLEDGVYEQYF

d_gene: NA
j_gene: TRBJ2-3
v_gene: TRBV20-1
abundance: few
len: 14
CDR3nt: TGCAGTGCTCCCGACTGGGGGGGGGCGCTTACGCAGTATTTT
CDR3aa: CSAPDWGGALTQYF

d_gene: TRBD1
j_gene: TRBJ2-5
v_gene: TRBV20-1
abundance: many
len: 15
CDR3nt: TGCAGTGCTAGATACGGAGGACAGGGGGGGGAGACCCAGTACTTC
CDR3aa: CSARYGGQGGETQYF

d_gene: TRBD1
j_gene: TRBJ2-1
v_gene: TRBV5-1
abundance: NA
len: 14
CDR3nt: TGCGCCAGCAGCTTGGGGGACAGGTCCTATGAGCAGTTCTTC
CDR3aa: CASSLGDRSYEQFF